This T cell receptor (beta chain) came from a study of identical twins. Germline CDR1 SNHLY, CDR2 FYNNEI. J gave up 7 bases and V 7 bases, and 3 bases lay outside the gene matches. This CDR3 contains 11 residues. From the 5' RACE reads, TCRdb called clonotypes with MiXCR, one entry per CDR3 protein. The sample carries 1.5 million to 2 million distinct CDR3 sequences, around a third recorded once. The V and J genes are TRBV2 and TRBJ2-7, with 8 positions matching TRBD2. Sequencing was done on a sample of cord blood. The origin of this receptor is a newborn girl in good health. DNA for the CDR3: TGTGCCAGCATGAGCGGGAGTGAGCAGTACTTC. It codes for CASMSGSEQYF.